This record covers a single T cell receptor (beta chain). Its antigen remains unidentified. The protocol was immunoSEQ multiplex PCR, while the TCRdb copy is restricted to in-frame clones and leaves out a portion. The sample lists 38,000 or so clones; around 86% were seen once. The CDR3 covers 14 residues. Trimming removed 6 bases from V and 0 bases from J; junction bases left unmatched: 2. Germline-derived CDR1 and CDR2 are MDHEN and SYDVKM. These data are taken from a study of PD-1 blockade in classical Hodgkin lymphoma. Study-level results: Diversity in CD4+ TCRs, unlike that measured in CD8+ TCRs, had risen significantly by C4D1. Baseline diversity was lower in partial responders and progressors than complete responders.

Relapse was seen in all patients after autologous stem cell transplantation, and brentuximab vedotin exposure was variable. The sample was peripheral blood mononuclear cells (PBMCs), taken at baseline. V and J are TRBV28 and TRBJ1-3; the match to TRBD1 covers 7 bases. The receptor's source is a human donor with classical Hodgkin lymphoma. CDR3 nucleotide sequence: TGTGCCAGCAGCCACAGGGGCTCTGGAAACACCATATATTTT. Protein sequence: CASSHRGSGNTIYF. The full variable domain, completed using reference TRBV28 and TRBJ1-3, is DVKVTQSSRYLVKRTGEKVFLECVQDMDHENMFWYRQDPGLGLRLIYFSYDVKMKEKGDIPEGYSVSREKKERFSLILESASTNQTSMYLCASSHRGSGNTIYFGEGSWLTVV.